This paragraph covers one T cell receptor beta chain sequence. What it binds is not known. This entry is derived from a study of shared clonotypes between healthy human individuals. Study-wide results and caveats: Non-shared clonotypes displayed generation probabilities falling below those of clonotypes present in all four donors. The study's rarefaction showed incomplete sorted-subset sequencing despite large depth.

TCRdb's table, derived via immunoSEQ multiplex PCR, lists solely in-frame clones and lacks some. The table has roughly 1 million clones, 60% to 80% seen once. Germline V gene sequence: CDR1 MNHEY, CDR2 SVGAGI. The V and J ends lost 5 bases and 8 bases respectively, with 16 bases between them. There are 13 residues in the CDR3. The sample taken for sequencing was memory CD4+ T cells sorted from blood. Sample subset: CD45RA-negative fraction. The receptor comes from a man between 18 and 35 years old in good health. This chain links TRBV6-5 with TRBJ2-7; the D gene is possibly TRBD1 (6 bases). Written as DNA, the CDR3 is TGTGCCAGCAGTACAACGAAGGGGGTAAAGCAGTACTTC. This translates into CASSTTKGVKQYF.